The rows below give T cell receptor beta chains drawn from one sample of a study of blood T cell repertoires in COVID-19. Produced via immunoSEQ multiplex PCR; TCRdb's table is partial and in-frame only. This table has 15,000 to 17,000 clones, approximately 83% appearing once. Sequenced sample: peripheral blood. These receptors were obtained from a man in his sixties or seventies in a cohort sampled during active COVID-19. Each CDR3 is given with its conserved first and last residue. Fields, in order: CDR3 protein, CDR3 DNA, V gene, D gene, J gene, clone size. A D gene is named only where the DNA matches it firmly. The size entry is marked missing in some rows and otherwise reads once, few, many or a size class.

CDR3 protein: CASSARLGPYQPQHF
CDR3 DNA: TGTGCCAGCAGCGCCAGGTTGGGGCCCTATCAGCCCCAGCATTTT
V gene: TRBV7-2
D gene: NA
J gene: TRBJ1-5
clone size: NA

CDR3 protein: CASVQGTEAFF
CDR3 DNA: TGCGCCAGCGTACAGGGCACTGAAGCTTTCTTT
V gene: TRBV10-2
D gene: NA
J gene: TRBJ1-1
clone size: NA

CDR3 protein: CASSVVAGGQGGELFF
CDR3 DNA: TGTGCCAGCAGCGTTGTAGCGGGAGGGCAGGGCGGGGAGCTGTTTTTT
V gene: TRBV9
D gene: TRBD2
J gene: TRBJ2-2
clone size: NA

CDR3 protein: CASSFGAGADTQYF
CDR3 DNA: TGTGCCAGCAGCTTTGGGGCGGGAGCAGATACGCAGTATTTT
V gene: TRBV11-2
D gene: TRBD2
J gene: TRBJ2-3
clone size: NA

CDR3 protein: CASSLVTGGTQYF
CDR3 DNA: TGTGCCAGCAGCTTAGTGACAGGGGGGACCCAGTACTTC
V gene: TRBV7-3
D gene: TRBD1
J gene: TRBJ2-5
clone size: NA

CDR3 protein: CASSQGGGRVNTEAFF
CDR3 DNA: TGCGCCAGCAGCCAAGGGGGGGGCAGGGTGAACACTGAAGCTTTCTTT
V gene: TRBV4-3
D gene: NA
J gene: TRBJ1-1
clone size: NA

CDR3 protein: CATSDSVTSGSPYEQYF
CDR3 DNA: TGTGCCACCAGTGATTCCGTGACTAGCGGGAGCCCCTACGAGCAGTACTTC
V gene: TRBV24-1
D gene: TRBD2
J gene: TRBJ2-7
clone size: NA

CDR3 protein: CASSSPNRGRDTEAFF
CDR3 DNA: TGTGCCAGCAGTTCGCCGAACAGGGGGAGGGACACTGAAGCTTTCTTT
V gene: TRBV6-5
D gene: TRBD1
J gene: TRBJ1-1
clone size: NA

CDR3 protein: CASSSPILAGGADTQYF
CDR3 DNA: TGTGCCAGCAGCTCGCCTATACTAGCGGGAGGAGCAGATACGCAGTATTTT
V gene: TRBV11-2
D gene: TRBD2
J gene: TRBJ2-3
clone size: NA

CDR3 protein: CASSYNFPGHPTAYEQYF
CDR3 DNA: TGTGCCAGCAGTTACAACTTTCCGGGACACCCCACGGCCTACGAGCAGTACTTC
V gene: TRBV6-2/TRBV6-3
D gene: NA
J gene: TRBJ2-7
clone size: NA

CDR3 protein: CSASGLEAYNEQFF
CDR3 DNA: TGCAGTGCTAGTGGCCTAGAAGCCTACAATGAGCAGTTCTTC
V gene: TRBV20-1
D gene: NA
J gene: TRBJ2-1
clone size: once

CDR3 protein: CASSLDREAYEQYF
CDR3 DNA: TGCGCCAGCAGCTTGGACAGGGAAGCCTACGAGCAGTACTTC
V gene: TRBV5-1
D gene: NA
J gene: TRBJ2-7
clone size: NA

CDR3 protein: CATSDTQGQGQETQYF
CDR3 DNA: TGTGCCACCAGTGATACCCAGGGACAGGGACAAGAGACCCAGTACTTC
V gene: TRBV24-1
D gene: TRBD1
J gene: TRBJ2-5
clone size: NA

CDR3 protein: CATSGGGSTDTQYF
CDR3 DNA: TGTGCCACCAGCGGGGGGGGTAGCACAGATACGCAGTATTTT
V gene: TRBV15
D gene: TRBD2
J gene: TRBJ2-3
clone size: NA

CDR3 protein: CASSLAGGSYEQYF
CDR3 DNA: TGTGCCAGCAGCTTGGCAGGGGGCTCCTACGAGCAGTACTTC
V gene: TRBV5-4
D gene: TRBD1
J gene: TRBJ2-7
clone size: few